This note documents a single T cell receptor beta chain sequence. Trimming pared 1 base from V and 7 bases from J, leaving 11 bases between. The CDR3 loop spans 14 amino acids. In germline, CDR1 is SGHVS, CDR2 FQNEAQ. These data originate in a study of cytomegalovirus exposure and HLA in healthy donors. The study ran its PCR with 60 Vbeta and 13 Jbeta primers. The assay was immunoSEQ multiplex PCR, and TCRdb's table has in-frame clones only and misses some. Counted here are about 150,000 clones, approximately 80% occurring once; the ten biggest clones make up roughly 5.5%. The sequenced material came from PBMCs. This chain connects TRBV7-8 to TRBJ1-5; the D is unclear. This TCR came from a woman aged 40 to 50 in good health and CMV-seropositive. The CDR3, as DNA: TGTGCCAGCAGCTTAGACTGGGGAGGACAGCCCCAGCATTTT. Translated: CASSLDWGGQPQHF.